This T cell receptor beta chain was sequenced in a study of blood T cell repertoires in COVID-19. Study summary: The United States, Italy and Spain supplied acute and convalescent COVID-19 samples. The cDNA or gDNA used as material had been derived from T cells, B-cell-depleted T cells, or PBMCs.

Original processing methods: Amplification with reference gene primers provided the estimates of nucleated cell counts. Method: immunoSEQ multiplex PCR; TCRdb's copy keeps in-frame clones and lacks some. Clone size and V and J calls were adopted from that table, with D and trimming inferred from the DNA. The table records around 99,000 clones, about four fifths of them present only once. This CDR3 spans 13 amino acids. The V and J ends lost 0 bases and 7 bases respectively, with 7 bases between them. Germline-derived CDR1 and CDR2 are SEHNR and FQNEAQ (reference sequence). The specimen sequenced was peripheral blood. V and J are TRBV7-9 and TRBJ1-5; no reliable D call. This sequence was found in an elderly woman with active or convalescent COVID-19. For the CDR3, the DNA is TGTGCCAGCAGCTTAGCTTCTGGCCAGCCCCAGCATTTT. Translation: CASSLASGQPQHF.